This T cell receptor beta chain was captured in a study of blood T cell repertoires in COVID-19. The overall study: The origin of the acute and convalescent COVID-19 samples was the United States, Italy and Spain. Nucleic acid was either cDNA or gDNA, and it came from T cells, B-cell-depleted T cells, or PBMCs.

The CDR3 is 16 residues long. Unmatched junction bases numbered 8, after V lost 0 bases and J lost 4 bases. Per the germline V gene, CDR1 is SGHAT and CDR2 is FQNNGV. This clone appeared a few times. The table came from immunoSEQ multiplex PCR; TCRdb's copy has only in-frame clones and leaves some out. The sample lists approximately 200,000 clones, more than 70% seen once, with 3.5% to 5% in the top ten. The source is a woman in her 30s with acute or convalescent COVID-19. This sequence joins TRBV11-2 and TRBJ2-7, with 8 bases matching TRBD2. Sequenced: peripheral blood. CDR3 region: CASSLDRISGNYEQYF. The CDR3 bases are TGTGCCAGCAGCTTAGATCGTATTAGCGGGAATTACGAGCAGTACTTC.